These 19 T cell receptor beta chains were all obtained from the same sample, sequenced in a study of blood T cell repertoires in COVID-19. Libraries were prepared by immunoSEQ multiplex PCR; TCRdb keeps only in-frame clonotypes and omits some of them. The sample lists about 180,000 clones; 75% to 85% were seen once. The sequenced sample consisted of peripheral blood. Every receptor here comes from a human donor in a cohort sampled during active COVID-19.

The chain carries TRBV6-5 and TRBJ2-7, with TRBD2 matching 13 bases. V was clipped by 5 bases and J by 4 bases; unmatched bases: 5. The germline V gene has CDR1 MNHEY and CDR2 SVGAGI. This CDR3 has 15 amino acids. The CDR3 bases are TGTGCCAGCAGTAACGGACTAGCGGGAGCATACGAGCAGTACTTC. Translated: CASSNGLAGAYEQYF.

The chain links TRBV18 to TRBJ2-7; 9 nucleotides line up with TRBD1. V lost 1 base, J lost 3 bases, and 16 bases stayed unmatched. From germline, CDR1 is KGHSH and CDR2 LQKENI. The CDR3 covers 19 residues. CDR3 sequence: CASSPLRAGRQGVNYEQYF. CDR3 DNA sequence: TGTGCCAGCTCACCACTCCGAGCGGGACGACAGGGGGTCAACTACGAGCAGTACTTC. Using reference TRBV18 and TRBJ2-7 for the parts outside the CDR3, the full variable domain is NAGVMQNPRHLVRRRGQEARLRCSPMKGHSHVYWYRQLPEEGLKFMVYLQKENIIDESGMPKERFSAEFPKEGPSILRIQQVVRGDSAAYFCASSPLRAGRQGVNYEQYFGPGTRLTVT.

CDR3 sequence (DNA): TGTGCCAGCAGCAACCGAGAGGGCTCCTACGAGCAGTACTTC. It translates to CASSNREGSYEQYF. The gene calls are TRBV7-2 and TRBJ2-7; D may be TRBD2 (5 bases). The CDR3 extends over 14 amino acids. V gave up 5 bases and J gave up 0 bases, with 11 bases separating them. Germline V gene data show CDR1 as SGHTA and CDR2 as FQGNSA. Looking up the rest from reference TRBV7-2 and TRBJ2-7 gives the full variable domain: GAGVSQSPSNKVTEKGKDVELRCDPISGHTALYWYRQSLGQGLEFLIYFQGNSAPDKSGLPSDRFSAERTGGSVSTLTIQRTQQEDSAVYLCASSNREGSYEQYFGPGTRLTVT.

This clone was seen a few times. This chain joins TRBV6-5 and TRBJ2-5, with D possibly matching TRBD1 (5 bases). CDR1 is MNHEY, CDR2 SVGAGI, per germline. The V end was cut by 0 bases, the J end by 5 bases, with 16 bases between. CDR3 length: 16 residues. Here the CDR3 reads CASSYSARVPQETQYF. The CDR3 DNA is TGTGCCAGCAGTTACTCAGCCAGGGTCCCCCAGGAGACCCAGTACTTC.

The CDR3 is CASSPREVSGNTIYF. The CDR3 DNA sequence: TGTGCCAGCAGCCCCCGGGAAGTCTCTGGAAACACCATATATTTT. The chain combines TRBV4-2 with TRBJ1-3; unclear D gene. This CDR3 is 15 amino acids long. Germline-derived CDR1 and CDR2 are LGHNA and YNFKEQ. V dropped 4 bases and J dropped 0 bases, with 10 bases sitting between them.

The J gene is TRBJ2-7, the V gene TRBV6-5; D possibly corresponds to TRBD2 (5 bases). This CDR3 spans 13 amino acids. Trimming stripped 6 bases from V and 4 bases from J, with 13 bases between. Germline V CDR1 and CDR2: MNHEY, SVGAGI. The CDR3 region is CASSRGQLYEQYF. The CDR3 DNA reads TGTGCCAGCAGCCGAGGGCAGCTATACGAGCAGTACTTC.

The sample holds one count of this clone. This chain links TRBV6-5 with TRBJ1-4, with D possibly matching TRBD1 (6 bases). Germline assignment: CDR1 MNHEY and CDR2 SVGAGI. CDR3 length equals 16 residues. V lost 2 bases and J 3 bases, leaving 13 bases between the germline ends. The DNA for the CDR3 is TGTGCCAGCAGTTACGTAGCAGGGGCCGCTAATGAAAAACTGTTTTTT. It codes for CASSYVAGAANEKLFF.

The chain couples TRBV7-2 to TRBJ2-1; the match to TRBD2 covers 7 bases. The CDR3 sequence is 16 residues long. Germline trimming cut 5 bases from V and 2 bases from J; bases unmatched to any gene: 9. CDR1 is SGHTA and CDR2 is FQGNSA in the germline V gene. The CDR3 here is CASSLSWGGTYNEQFF. DNA for the CDR3: TGTGCCAGCAGCCTTAGTTGGGGGGGGACCTACAATGAGCAGTTCTTC.

The chain joins TRBV25-1 to TRBJ2-5; TRBD1 agrees at 7 bases. The CDR3 spans 16 residues. Unmatched junction bases numbered 13, after V lost 2 bases and J lost 7 bases. The germline CDR1 and CDR2 sequences are MGHDK and SYGVNS. CDR3 DNA: TGTGCCAGCAGTGAAAGGAAGGGACAGAGCACGGTGACCCAGTACTTC. Translated: CASSERKGQSTVTQYF.

The rearrangement uses TRBV6-1 and TRBJ2-1, with a possible D match to TRBD1 (6 bases). V shed 3 bases and J shed 0 bases, with 12 bases lying between them. The CDR3 covers 16 residues. CDR1 is MNHNS, CDR2 SASEGT, per germline. The CDR3 DNA is TGTGCCAGCAGTGATTCGACAGGCCTCTCCTACAATGAGCAGTTCTTC. Translating gives CASSDSTGLSYNEQFF.

The V gene is TRBV7-9, the J gene TRBJ1-3, with D maybe TRBD1 (6 bases). The germline V gene encodes CDR1 SEHNR and CDR2 FQNEAQ (reference sequence). This CDR3 is 18 amino acids long. The V end lost 3 bases, the J end lost 0 bases, and 18 bases lay between the germline ends. The CDR3 spells CASSFYRRDTVSGNTIYF. DNA of the CDR3: TGTGCCAGCAGCTTTTATCGCCGGGACACAGTCTCTGGAAACACCATATATTTT. The whole variable domain, filled in from reference TRBV7-9 and TRBJ1-3, reads DTGVSQNPRHKITKRGQNVTFRCDPISEHNRLYWYRQTLGQGPEFLTYFQNEAQLEKSRLLSDRFSAERPKGSFSTLEIQRTEQGDSAMYLCASSFYRRDTVSGNTIYFGEGSWLTVV.

This chain's CDR3 is CASSERLNYGYTF. The CDR3 DNA reads TGTGCCAGCAGTGAGCGACTAAACTATGGCTACACCTTC. The V gene is TRBV25-1, the J gene TRBJ1-2; D remains unclear. Trimming took 3 bases from V and 2 from J, leaving 7 bases between them. The CDR3 sequence is 13 residues long. CDR1 is MGHDK, CDR2 SYGVNS, per germline.

This rearrangement joins TRBV6-6 to TRBJ2-5, with D possibly being TRBD1 (8 bases). Germline lookup yields CDR1 MNHNY and CDR2 SVGAGI (reference sequence). The CDR3 sequence is 14 residues long. The V end was cut by 5 bases, the J end by 5 bases, with 15 bases between. The CDR3 DNA reads as TGTGCCAGCAGTCGACAGGGGAGGGGGGAGACCCAGTACTTC. This encodes CASSRQGRGETQYF.

The V and J genes are TRBV6-5 and TRBJ2-7; 8 bases are a match to TRBD1. Germline values: CDR1 MNHEY, CDR2 SVGAGI. The trim removed 5 bases at V and 4 bases at J, leaving 1 base unmatched. The CDR3 is 12 amino acids. The CDR3 nucleotides read TGTGCCAGCAGTACAGGGGGTTACGAGCAGTACTTC. Protein sequence: CASSTGGYEQYF.

The chain combines TRBV29-1 with TRBJ1-3; D is uncertain. This CDR3 has 14 residues. Trimming left V 7 bases short and J 0 bases short, with 13 bases between. Germline values: CDR1 SQVTM, CDR2 ANQGSEA. The chain's CDR3 is CSANQQDSGNTIYF. The CDR3 DNA sequence: TGCAGCGCCAATCAGCAGGACTCTGGAAACACCATATATTTT.

The chain recombines TRBV5-6 with TRBJ2-5; 12 nucleotides match TRBD2. The CDR3 covers 16 residues. Germline assignment: CDR1 SGHDT and CDR2 YYEEEE. V trimming: 4 bases; J trimming: 5 bases; junction bases outside the gene matches: 9. The CDR3 nucleotides are TGTGCCAGCAGCCTGGGACCCCTAGCGGGGGGGGAGACCCAGTACTTC. Its protein is CASSLGPLAGGETQYF.

The chain employs TRBV11-2 and TRBJ2-7, with D maybe TRBD1 (6 bases). The CDR3 extends over 14 amino acids. The germline V and J ends were trimmed by 6 bases and 1 base, with 13 bases remaining between them. The V gene's germline CDR1 is SGHAT and CDR2 FQNNGV. CDR3 nucleotides: TGTGCCAGCAGTCCCGGGACACTTTCCTACGAGCAGTACTTC. Translating it yields CASSPGTLSYEQYF.

The chain has TRBV2 and TRBJ2-7; D not resolved. CDR3 length equals 12 residues. The V gene lost 6 bases and the J gene lost 0 bases, with 6 bases spanning the gap. Germline-derived CDR1 and CDR2 are SNHLY and FYNNEI. The CDR3 loop is CASRSSSYEQYF. CDR3 in DNA: TGTGCCAGCAGGTCCAGCTCCTACGAGCAGTACTTC.

V gene TRBV6-5 combines with J gene TRBJ2-7, with TRBD1 as a possible D gene (5 bases). Germline CDR1 MNHEY, CDR2 SVGAGI. V was shortened by 6 bases and J by 6 bases, with 12 bases between the two germline ends. CDR3 size: 12 residues. CDR3 amino acids: CASRGVLGEQYF. Written as DNA, the CDR3 is TGTGCCAGCAGAGGGGTTTTGGGCGAGCAGTACTTC.